The count of the clone carrying this TCR beta chain is one. These data originate in a study of PD-1 blockade in classical Hodgkin lymphoma. Assay: immunoSEQ multiplex PCR; the TCRdb copy retains only in-frame clones and omits some. The repertoire holds 40,000 to 55,000 clones, with about nine tenths as singletons. Germline V gives CDR1 SGHTA, CDR2 FQGNSA. CDR3 length: 18 residues. V dropped 5 bases and J dropped 1; count of bases not matched to a gene: 16. Every single patient, without exception, relapsed after autologous stem cell transplantation, and brentuximab vedotin exposure varied. The receptor's source is a human donor with classical Hodgkin lymphoma. The chain is built from TRBV7-2 and TRBJ2-5; the match to TRBD2 covers 7 bases. The specimen was peripheral blood mononuclear cells (PBMCs), collected at baseline. CDR3 region: CASSLNRDYRLAQETQYF. The CDR3 DNA is TGTGCCAGCAGCCTGAACCGGGACTACCGCTTGGCCCAAGAGACCCAGTACTTC.